The clone carrying this TCR beta chain was seen only once. Methods used by the authors: Cell counts per sample came from amplifying reference gene primers. Generated by immunoSEQ multiplex PCR, the TCRdb table keeps only in-frame clones and is missing some. V and J calls and clone size come straight from that table; D and trimming were deduced from the DNA. The sample has some 140,000 clones; around 90% are singletons. The entry originates in a study of blood T cell repertoires in COVID-19. Sequences were obtained from peripheral blood. This TCR derives from a man aged 50-59 years with acute or convalescent COVID-19.

CDR3: CASSLPGQGITEAFF. CDR3 in DNA: TGTGCCAGCAGCCTTCCGGGACAGGGTATCACTGAAGCTTTCTTT. V gene TRBV5-6 combines with J gene TRBJ1-1, with 9 bases lining up with TRBD1. Unmatched junction bases numbered 8, after V lost 4 bases and J lost 4 bases. The CDR3 has 15 residues. Germline loops: CDR1 SGHDT, CDR2 YYEEEE.